This is a list of T cell receptor beta chains from one sample in a study of blood T cell repertoires in COVID-19. This table comes from immunoSEQ multiplex PCR, and its TCRdb copy is limited to in-frame clones, with some not included. The table lists some 320,000 clones, over 90% of them singletons. Source material: PBMCs or T cells enriched from blood (not recorded which). The receptors come from a woman aged 25 to 39 who had been exposed to COVID-19. Each CDR3 is given with its conserved first and last residue. A D gene is named only where the DNA matches it firmly. The size field is filled for only some rows; it gives once, few, many or a size class.

d_call: TRBD2
clone_size: few
v_call: TRBV5-6
cdr3_length: 16
j_call: TRBJ2-1
cdr3_aa: CASSPTSGGFYNEQFF
cdr3_nt: TGTGCCAGCAGCCCAACCAGCGGGGGGTTCTACAATGAGCAGTTCTTC

d_call: .
clone_size: .
v_call: TRBV30
cdr3_length: 13
j_call: TRBJ1-4
cdr3_aa: CAWSVPGEWKLFF
cdr3_nt: TGTGCCTGGAGTGTCCCCGGAGAGTGGAAACTGTTTTTT

d_call: TRBD1
clone_size: .
v_call: TRBV3-1/TRBV3-2
cdr3_length: 12
j_call: TRBJ2-1
cdr3_aa: CASRSTGDEQFF
cdr3_nt: TGTGCCAGCAGGTCAACAGGGGATGAGCAGTTCTTC

d_call: TRBD2
clone_size: .
v_call: TRBV5-8
cdr3_length: 16
j_call: TRBJ2-3
cdr3_aa: CASSFGVSGDTDTQYF
cdr3_nt: TGTGCCAGCAGCTTTGGTGTTAGCGGGGACACAGATACGCAGTATTTT

d_call: .
clone_size: once
v_call: TRBV11-2
cdr3_length: 14
j_call: TRBJ1-2
cdr3_aa: CASSLARGGAGYTF
cdr3_nt: TGTGCCAGCAGCTTAGCCCGCGGTGGGGCTGGCTACACCTTC

d_call: .
clone_size: .
v_call: TRBV9
cdr3_length: 15
j_call: TRBJ2-7
cdr3_aa: CASSVGPQGSYEQYF
cdr3_nt: TGTGCCAGCAGCGTAGGGCCACAGGGCTCCTACGAGCAGTACTTC

d_call: .
clone_size: .
v_call: TRBV11-2
cdr3_length: 13
j_call: TRBJ2-7
cdr3_aa: CASSLDVLREQYF
cdr3_nt: TGTGCCAGCAGCTTAGACGTTTTGCGCGAGCAGTACTTC

d_call: .
clone_size: .
v_call: TRBV6-5
cdr3_length: 13
j_call: TRBJ1-2
cdr3_aa: CATNGGRSYGYTF
cdr3_nt: TGTGCCACCAACGGGGGGCGGAGCTATGGCTACACCTTC

d_call: .
clone_size: .
v_call: TRBV7-2
cdr3_length: 14
j_call: TRBJ2-7
cdr3_aa: CASSLAPPGDEQYF
cdr3_nt: TGTGCCAGCAGCTTAGCCCCCCCAGGCGACGAGCAGTACTTC

d_call: TRBD2
clone_size: .
v_call: TRBV3-1/TRBV3-2
cdr3_length: 14
j_call: TRBJ2-7
cdr3_aa: CASGIAGGLNEQYF
cdr3_nt: TGTGCCAGCGGAATAGCGGGGGGGCTGAACGAGCAGTACTTC

d_call: .
clone_size: .
v_call: TRBV18
cdr3_length: 13
j_call: TRBJ2-1
cdr3_aa: CASSPAGYNEQFF
cdr3_nt: TGTGCCAGCTCACCAGCAGGGTACAATGAGCAGTTCTTC

d_call: .
clone_size: .
v_call: TRBV7-8
cdr3_length: 13
j_call: TRBJ1-2
cdr3_aa: CASSLSSNYGYTF
cdr3_nt: TGTGCCAGCAGCTTAAGCTCTAACTATGGCTACACCTTC

d_call: TRBD2
clone_size: .
v_call: TRBV5-4
cdr3_length: 17
j_call: TRBJ2-1
cdr3_aa: CASSKTSGATRPHEQFF
cdr3_nt: TGTGCCAGCAGCAAGACTAGCGGGGCGACCCGACCGCATGAGCAGTTCTTC

d_call: TRBD1
clone_size: .
v_call: TRBV6-5
cdr3_length: 15
j_call: TRBJ2-1
cdr3_aa: CASSPTGDRYNEQFF
cdr3_nt: TGTGCCAGCAGTCCGACAGGGGACCGCTACAATGAGCAGTTCTTC

d_call: .
clone_size: .
v_call: TRBV12-5
cdr3_length: 14
j_call: TRBJ1-2
cdr3_aa: CASGLGWGDYGYTF
cdr3_nt: TGTGCTAGTGGTTTGGGTTGGGGAGACTATGGCTACACCTTC

d_call: .
clone_size: .
v_call: TRBV15
cdr3_length: 14
j_call: TRBJ1-2
cdr3_aa: CATSRAGQYYGYTF
cdr3_nt: TGTGCCACCAGCAGAGCAGGACAGTACTATGGCTACACCTTC

d_call: TRBD1
clone_size: .
v_call: TRBV4-1
cdr3_length: 16
j_call: TRBJ1-5
cdr3_aa: CASSQLPGQVRQPQHF
cdr3_nt: TGCGCCAGCAGCCAACTCCCGGGACAGGTGAGGCAGCCCCAGCATTTT

d_call: .
clone_size: .
v_call: TRBV9
cdr3_length: 15
j_call: TRBJ1-4
cdr3_aa: CASSVDSTSNEKLFF
cdr3_nt: TGTGCCAGCAGCGTAGACAGCACTTCAAATGAAAAACTGTTTTTT

d_call: TRBD1
clone_size: .
v_call: TRBV7-2
cdr3_length: 15
j_call: TRBJ1-2
cdr3_aa: CASSLVISDREGYTF
cdr3_nt: TGTGCCAGCAGCTTAGTCATCTCGGACAGGGAGGGCTACACCTTC

d_call: TRBD1
clone_size: .
v_call: TRBV6-5
cdr3_length: 14
j_call: TRBJ2-7
cdr3_aa: CASSYGTGYYEQYF
cdr3_nt: TGTGCCAGCAGTTACGGGACAGGGTACTACGAGCAGTACTTC

d_call: TRBD2
clone_size: .
v_call: TRBV11-1
cdr3_length: 14
j_call: TRBJ2-1
cdr3_aa: CASSPAGHYNEQFF
cdr3_nt: TGTGCCAGCAGCCCAGCGGGGCACTACAATGAGCAGTTCTTC

d_call: .
clone_size: .
v_call: TRBV5-6
cdr3_length: 16
j_call: TRBJ1-6
cdr3_aa: CASSATGASRNSPLHF
cdr3_nt: TGTGCCAGCAGCGCGACAGGAGCTTCGAGGAATTCACCCCTCCACTTT

d_call: .
clone_size: .
v_call: TRBV19
cdr3_length: 14
j_call: TRBJ2-3
cdr3_aa: CASSIARGTDTQYF
cdr3_nt: TGTGCCAGTAGTATCGCTAGGGGAACAGATACGCAGTATTTT

d_call: TRBD1
clone_size: .
v_call: TRBV5-1
cdr3_length: 17
j_call: TRBJ1-2
cdr3_aa: CASSSRTGATTNYGYTF
cdr3_nt: TGCGCCAGCAGCTCCCGGACAGGCGCAACCACTAACTATGGCTACACCTTC

d_call: .
clone_size: .
v_call: TRBV27
cdr3_length: 13
j_call: TRBJ1-1
cdr3_aa: CATGRGTATEAFF
cdr3_nt: TGTGCCACCGGGAGGGGGACCGCCACTGAAGCTTTCTTT

d_call: TRBD1
clone_size: .
v_call: TRBV9
cdr3_length: 13
j_call: TRBJ1-2
cdr3_aa: CASSLGQGYGYTF
cdr3_nt: TGTGCCAGCAGCCTCGGACAGGGTTATGGCTACACCTTC

d_call: .
clone_size: .
v_call: TRBV20-1
cdr3_length: 15
j_call: TRBJ1-1
cdr3_aa: CSASPPTGLPTEAFF
cdr3_nt: TGCAGTGCTAGTCCGCCAACGGGACTCCCCACTGAAGCTTTCTTT

d_call: TRBD1
clone_size: .
v_call: TRBV10-3
cdr3_length: 15
j_call: TRBJ1-5
cdr3_aa: CATTQDRGLDQPQHF
cdr3_nt: TGTGCCACGACGCAGGACAGGGGGCTGGATCAGCCCCAGCATTTT

d_call: TRBD1
clone_size: .
v_call: TRBV6-5
cdr3_length: 15
j_call: TRBJ1-2
cdr3_aa: CASSLGTAAVYGYTF
cdr3_nt: TGTGCCAGCAGCCTGGGGACAGCTGCAGTCTATGGCTACACCTTC

d_call: .
clone_size: .
v_call: TRBV19
cdr3_length: 12
j_call: TRBJ2-4
cdr3_aa: CASGEAKNIQYF
cdr3_nt: TGTGCCAGTGGAGAAGCCAAAAACATTCAGTACTTC

d_call: .
clone_size: .
v_call: TRBV11-3
cdr3_length: 14
j_call: TRBJ2-2
cdr3_aa: CASSSPGNTGELFF
cdr3_nt: TGTGCCAGCAGCTCTCCAGGGAACACCGGGGAGCTGTTTTTT

d_call: .
clone_size: .
v_call: TRBV4-1
cdr3_length: 17
j_call: TRBJ1-2
cdr3_aa: CASSQELGRVRGNGYTF
cdr3_nt: TGCGCCAGCAGCCAAGAATTAGGAAGGGTCCGGGGGAATGGCTACACCTTC

d_call: TRBD2
clone_size: .
v_call: TRBV4-2
cdr3_length: 15
j_call: TRBJ2-5
cdr3_aa: CASSQDGTSTETQYF
cdr3_nt: TGTGCCAGCAGCCAAGATGGGACTAGCACAGAGACCCAGTACTTC

d_call: .
clone_size: .
v_call: TRBV12-3/TRBV12-4
cdr3_length: 13
j_call: TRBJ1-2
cdr3_aa: CASTGQTGGGYTF
cdr3_nt: TGTGCCAGCACCGGTCAAACAGGTGGTGGCTACACCTTC

d_call: .
clone_size: once
v_call: TRBV27
cdr3_length: 9
j_call: TRBJ2-7
cdr3_aa: CASGVEQYF
cdr3_nt: TGTGCCAGCGGAGTCGAGCAGTACTTC